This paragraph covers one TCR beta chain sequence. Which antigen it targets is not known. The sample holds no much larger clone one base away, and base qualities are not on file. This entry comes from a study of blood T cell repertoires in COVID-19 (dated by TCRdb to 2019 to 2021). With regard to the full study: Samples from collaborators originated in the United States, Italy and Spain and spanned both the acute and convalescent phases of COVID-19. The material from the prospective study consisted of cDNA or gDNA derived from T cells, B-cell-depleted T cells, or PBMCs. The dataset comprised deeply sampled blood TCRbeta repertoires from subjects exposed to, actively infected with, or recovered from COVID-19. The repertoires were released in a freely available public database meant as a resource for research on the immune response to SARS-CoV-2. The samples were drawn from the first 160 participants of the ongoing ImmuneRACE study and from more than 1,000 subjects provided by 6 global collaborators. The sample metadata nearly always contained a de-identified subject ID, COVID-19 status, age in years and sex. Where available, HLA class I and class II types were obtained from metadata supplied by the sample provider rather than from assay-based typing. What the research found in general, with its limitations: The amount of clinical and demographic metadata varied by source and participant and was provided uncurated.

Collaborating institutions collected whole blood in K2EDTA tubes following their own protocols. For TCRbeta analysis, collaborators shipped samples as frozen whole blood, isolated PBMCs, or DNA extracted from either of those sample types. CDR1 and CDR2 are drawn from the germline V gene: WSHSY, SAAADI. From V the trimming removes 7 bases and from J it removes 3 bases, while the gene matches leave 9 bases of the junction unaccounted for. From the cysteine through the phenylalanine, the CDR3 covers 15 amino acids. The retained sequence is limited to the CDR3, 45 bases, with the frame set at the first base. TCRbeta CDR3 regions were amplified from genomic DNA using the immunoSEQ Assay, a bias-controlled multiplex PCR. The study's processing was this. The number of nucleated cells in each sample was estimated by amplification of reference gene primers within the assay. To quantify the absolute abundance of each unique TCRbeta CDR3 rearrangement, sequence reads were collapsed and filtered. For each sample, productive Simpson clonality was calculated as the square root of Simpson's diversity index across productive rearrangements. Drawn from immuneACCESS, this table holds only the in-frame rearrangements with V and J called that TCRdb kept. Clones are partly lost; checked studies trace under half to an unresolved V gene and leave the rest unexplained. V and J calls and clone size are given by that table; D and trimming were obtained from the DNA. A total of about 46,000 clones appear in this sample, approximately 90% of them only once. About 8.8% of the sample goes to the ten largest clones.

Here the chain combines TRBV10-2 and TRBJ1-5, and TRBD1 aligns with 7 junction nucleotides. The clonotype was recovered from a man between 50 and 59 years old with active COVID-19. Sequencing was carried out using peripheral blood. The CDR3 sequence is CASTSSQGNNQPQHF. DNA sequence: TGCGCCAGCACATCATCACAGGGGAACAATCAGCCCCAGCATTTT.